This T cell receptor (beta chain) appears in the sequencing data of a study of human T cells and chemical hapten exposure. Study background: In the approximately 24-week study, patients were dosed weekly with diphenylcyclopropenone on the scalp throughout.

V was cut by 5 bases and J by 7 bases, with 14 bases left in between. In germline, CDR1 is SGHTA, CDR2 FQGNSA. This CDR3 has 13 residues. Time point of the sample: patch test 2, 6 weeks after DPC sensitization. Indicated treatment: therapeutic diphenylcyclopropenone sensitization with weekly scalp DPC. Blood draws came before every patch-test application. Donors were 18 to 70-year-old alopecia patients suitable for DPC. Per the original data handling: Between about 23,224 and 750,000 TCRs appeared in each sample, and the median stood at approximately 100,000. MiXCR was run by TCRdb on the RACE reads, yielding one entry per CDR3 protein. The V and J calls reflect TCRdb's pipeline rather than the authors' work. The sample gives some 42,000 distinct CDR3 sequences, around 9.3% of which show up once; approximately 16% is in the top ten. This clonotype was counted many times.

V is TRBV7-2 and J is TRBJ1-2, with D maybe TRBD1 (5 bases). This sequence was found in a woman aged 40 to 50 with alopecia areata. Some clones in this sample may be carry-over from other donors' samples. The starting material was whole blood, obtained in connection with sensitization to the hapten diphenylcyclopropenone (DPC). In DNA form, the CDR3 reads TGTGCCAGCAGCCTAGGAGGGGCAGGTGGCTACACCTTC. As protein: CASSLGGAGGYTF. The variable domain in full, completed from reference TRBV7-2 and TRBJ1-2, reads GAGVSQSPSNKVTEKGKDVELRCDPISGHTALYWYRQSLGQGLEFLIYFQGNSAPDKSGLPSDRFSAERTGGSVSTLTIQRTQQEDSAVYLCASSLGGAGGYTFGSGTRLTVV.